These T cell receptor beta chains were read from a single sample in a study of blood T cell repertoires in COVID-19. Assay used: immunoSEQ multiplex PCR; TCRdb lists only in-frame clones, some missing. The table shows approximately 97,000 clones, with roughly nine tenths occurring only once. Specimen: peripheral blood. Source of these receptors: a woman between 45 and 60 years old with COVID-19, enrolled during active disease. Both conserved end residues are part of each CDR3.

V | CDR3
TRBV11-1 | CASSLDRGGNTEAFF
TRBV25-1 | CASSEWDRGYEQYF
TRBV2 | CASKRGLETQYF
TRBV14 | CASSLQGASGNTIYF
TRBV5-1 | CASSSGLAGGGTGELFF
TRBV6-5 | CASSQNGQGNGYTF
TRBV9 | CASSADTENSPLHF
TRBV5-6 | CASSWASGYEQFF
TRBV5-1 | CASSKAPDRAGANVLTF
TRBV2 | CASGGFGNYEQYF
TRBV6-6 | CASSPGGSGEQFF
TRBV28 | CASIGGFYEQYF
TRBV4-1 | CASSQPMDRSRNYGYTF
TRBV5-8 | CASSQDRFEQYF
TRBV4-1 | CASSQDPLQGPQETQYF
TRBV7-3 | CASEGVVRSPAGVSYEQYF